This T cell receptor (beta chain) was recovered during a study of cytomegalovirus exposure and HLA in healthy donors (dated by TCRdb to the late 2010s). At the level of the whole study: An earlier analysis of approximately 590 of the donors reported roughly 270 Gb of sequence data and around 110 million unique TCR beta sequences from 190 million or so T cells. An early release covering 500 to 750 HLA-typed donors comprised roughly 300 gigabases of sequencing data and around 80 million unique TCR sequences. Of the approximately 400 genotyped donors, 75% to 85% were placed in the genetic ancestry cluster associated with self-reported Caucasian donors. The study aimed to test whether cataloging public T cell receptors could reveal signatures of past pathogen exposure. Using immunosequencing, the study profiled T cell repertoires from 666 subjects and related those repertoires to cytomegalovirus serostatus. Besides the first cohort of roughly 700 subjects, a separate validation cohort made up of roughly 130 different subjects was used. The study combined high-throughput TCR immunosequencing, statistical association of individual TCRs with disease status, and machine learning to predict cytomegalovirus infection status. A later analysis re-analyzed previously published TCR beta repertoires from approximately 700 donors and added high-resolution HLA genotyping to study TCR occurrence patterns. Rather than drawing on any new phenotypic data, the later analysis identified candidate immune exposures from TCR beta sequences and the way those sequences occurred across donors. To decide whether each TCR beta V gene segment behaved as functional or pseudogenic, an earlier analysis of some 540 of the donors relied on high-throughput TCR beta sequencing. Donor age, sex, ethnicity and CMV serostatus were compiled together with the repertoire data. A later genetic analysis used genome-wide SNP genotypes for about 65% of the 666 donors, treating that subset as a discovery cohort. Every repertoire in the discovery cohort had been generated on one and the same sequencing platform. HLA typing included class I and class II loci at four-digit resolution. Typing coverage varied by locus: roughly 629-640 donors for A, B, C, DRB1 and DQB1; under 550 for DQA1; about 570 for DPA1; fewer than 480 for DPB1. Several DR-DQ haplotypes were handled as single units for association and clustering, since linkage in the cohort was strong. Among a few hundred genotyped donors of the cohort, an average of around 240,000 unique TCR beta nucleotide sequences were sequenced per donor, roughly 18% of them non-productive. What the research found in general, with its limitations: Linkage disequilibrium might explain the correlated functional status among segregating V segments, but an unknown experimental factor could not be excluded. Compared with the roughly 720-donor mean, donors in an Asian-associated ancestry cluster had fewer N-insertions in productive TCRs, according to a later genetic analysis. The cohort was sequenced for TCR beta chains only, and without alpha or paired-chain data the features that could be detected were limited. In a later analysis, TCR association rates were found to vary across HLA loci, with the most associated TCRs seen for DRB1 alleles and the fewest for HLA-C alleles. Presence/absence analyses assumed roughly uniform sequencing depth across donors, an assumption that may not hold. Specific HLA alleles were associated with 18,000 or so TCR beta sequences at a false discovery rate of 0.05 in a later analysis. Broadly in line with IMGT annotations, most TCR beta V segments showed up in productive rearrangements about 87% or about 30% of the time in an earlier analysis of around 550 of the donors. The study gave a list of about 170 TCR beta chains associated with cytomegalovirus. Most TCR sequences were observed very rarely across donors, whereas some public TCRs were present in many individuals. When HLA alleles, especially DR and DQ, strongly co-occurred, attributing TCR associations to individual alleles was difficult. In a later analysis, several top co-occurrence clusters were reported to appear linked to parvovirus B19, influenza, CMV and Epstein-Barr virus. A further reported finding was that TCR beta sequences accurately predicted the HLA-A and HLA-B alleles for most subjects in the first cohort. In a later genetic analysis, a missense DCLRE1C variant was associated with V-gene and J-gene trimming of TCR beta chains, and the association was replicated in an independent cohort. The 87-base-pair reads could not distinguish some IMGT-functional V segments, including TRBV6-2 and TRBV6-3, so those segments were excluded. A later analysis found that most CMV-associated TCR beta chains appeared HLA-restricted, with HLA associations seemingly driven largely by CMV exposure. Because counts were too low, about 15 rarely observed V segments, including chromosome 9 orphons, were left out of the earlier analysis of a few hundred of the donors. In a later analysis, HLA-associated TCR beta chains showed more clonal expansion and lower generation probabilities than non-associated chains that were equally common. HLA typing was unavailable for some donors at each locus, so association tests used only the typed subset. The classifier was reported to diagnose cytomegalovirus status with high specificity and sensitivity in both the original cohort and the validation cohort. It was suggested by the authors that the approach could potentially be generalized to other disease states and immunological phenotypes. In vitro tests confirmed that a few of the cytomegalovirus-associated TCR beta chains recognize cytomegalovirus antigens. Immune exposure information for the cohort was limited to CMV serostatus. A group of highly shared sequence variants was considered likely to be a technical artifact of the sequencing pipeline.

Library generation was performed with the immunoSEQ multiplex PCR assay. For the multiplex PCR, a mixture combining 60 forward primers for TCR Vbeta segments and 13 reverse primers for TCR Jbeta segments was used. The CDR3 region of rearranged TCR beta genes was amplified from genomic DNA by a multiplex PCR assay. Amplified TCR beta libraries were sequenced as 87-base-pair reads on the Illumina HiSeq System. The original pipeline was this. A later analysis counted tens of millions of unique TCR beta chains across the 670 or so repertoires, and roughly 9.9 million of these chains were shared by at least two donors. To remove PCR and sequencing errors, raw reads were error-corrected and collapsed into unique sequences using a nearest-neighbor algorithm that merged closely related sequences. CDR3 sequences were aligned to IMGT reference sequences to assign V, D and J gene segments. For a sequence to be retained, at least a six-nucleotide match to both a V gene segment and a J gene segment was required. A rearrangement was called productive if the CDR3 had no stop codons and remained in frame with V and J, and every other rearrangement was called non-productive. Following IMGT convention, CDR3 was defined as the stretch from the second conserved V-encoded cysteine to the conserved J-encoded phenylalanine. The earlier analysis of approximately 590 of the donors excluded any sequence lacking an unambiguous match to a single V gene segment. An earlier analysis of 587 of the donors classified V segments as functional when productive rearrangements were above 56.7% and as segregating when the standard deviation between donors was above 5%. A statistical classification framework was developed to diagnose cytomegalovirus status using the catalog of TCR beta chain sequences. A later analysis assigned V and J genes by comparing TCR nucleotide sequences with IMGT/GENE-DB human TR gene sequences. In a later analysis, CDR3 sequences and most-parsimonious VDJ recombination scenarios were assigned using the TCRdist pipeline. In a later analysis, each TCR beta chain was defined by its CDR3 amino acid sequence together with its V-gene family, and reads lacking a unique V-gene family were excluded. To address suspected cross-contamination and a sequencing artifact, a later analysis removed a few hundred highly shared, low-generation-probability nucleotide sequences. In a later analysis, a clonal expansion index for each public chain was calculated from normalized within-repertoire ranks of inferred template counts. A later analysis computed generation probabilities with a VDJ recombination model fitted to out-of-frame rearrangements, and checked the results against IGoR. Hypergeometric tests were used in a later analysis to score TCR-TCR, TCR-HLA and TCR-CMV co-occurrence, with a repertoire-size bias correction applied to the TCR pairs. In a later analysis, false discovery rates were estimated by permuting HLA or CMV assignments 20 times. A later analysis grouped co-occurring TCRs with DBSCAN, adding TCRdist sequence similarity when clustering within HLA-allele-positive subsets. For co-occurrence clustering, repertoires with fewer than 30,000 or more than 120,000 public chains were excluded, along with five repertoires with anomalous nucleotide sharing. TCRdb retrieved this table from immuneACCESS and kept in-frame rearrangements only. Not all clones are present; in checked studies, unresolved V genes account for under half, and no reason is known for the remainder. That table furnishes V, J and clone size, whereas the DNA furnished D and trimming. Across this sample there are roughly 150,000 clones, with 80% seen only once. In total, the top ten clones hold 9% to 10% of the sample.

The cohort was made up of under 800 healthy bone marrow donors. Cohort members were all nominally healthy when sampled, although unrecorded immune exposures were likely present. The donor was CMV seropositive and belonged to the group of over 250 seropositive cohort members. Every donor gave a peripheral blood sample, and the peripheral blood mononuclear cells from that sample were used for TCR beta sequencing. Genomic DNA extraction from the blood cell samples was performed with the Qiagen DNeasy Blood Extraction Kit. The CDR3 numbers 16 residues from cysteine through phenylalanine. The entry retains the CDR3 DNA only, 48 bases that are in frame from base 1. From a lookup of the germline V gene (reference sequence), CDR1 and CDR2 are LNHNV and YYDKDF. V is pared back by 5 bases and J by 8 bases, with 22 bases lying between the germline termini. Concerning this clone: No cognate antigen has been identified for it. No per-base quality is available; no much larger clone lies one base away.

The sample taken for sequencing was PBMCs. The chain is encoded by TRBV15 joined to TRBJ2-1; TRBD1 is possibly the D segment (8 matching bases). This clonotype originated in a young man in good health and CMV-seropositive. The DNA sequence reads TGTGCCACCAGCGGGGTTGACAGGGGAGGGTCACATGAGCAGTTCTTC. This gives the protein CATSGVDRGGSHEQFF.